This passage covers 10 T cell receptor beta chains from one sample sequenced in a study of cytomegalovirus exposure and HLA in healthy donors. The PCR used 60 Vbeta and 13 Jbeta primers. TCRdb keeps only in-frame clones here, not all; method: immunoSEQ multiplex PCR. Among more than 100,000 clones, about 79% were seen once, and the ten largest hold 1.8%. Sample: PBMCs. These receptors were collected from a female donor in good health and CMV-seropositive.

The chain employs TRBV4-2 and TRBJ2-3; possible D gene TRBD1, 5 bases. V was clipped by 0 bases and J by 2 bases, with 9 bases between them. CDR3 size: 15 residues. CDR1 and CDR2 (germline): LGHNA, YNFKEQ. The CDR3 loop is CASSQEGAHTDTQYF. In nucleotides, the CDR3 is TGTGCCAGCAGCCAAGAAGGGGCCCACACAGATACGCAGTATTTT.

The chain couples TRBV7-9 to TRBJ2-1; 11 bases agree with TRBD2. The germline CDR1 and CDR2 sequences are SEHNR and FQNEAQ (reference sequence). V gave up 5 bases and J gave up 0 bases; unmatched junction bases: 9. The length of the CDR3 is 18 residues. The CDR3 loop is CASSPKGLADFSYNEQFF. The CDR3 DNA sequence: TGTGCCAGCAGCCCCAAGGGACTAGCGGACTTCTCCTACAATGAGCAGTTCTTC.

The genes are TRBV5-4 and TRBJ2-1; the match to TRBD2 covers 11 bases. Germline CDR1 SGHNT, CDR2 YYREEE (reference sequence). The CDR3 sequence is 16 residues long. V lost 3 bases and J lost 2; bases outside the gene matches: 4. The CDR3 region has the DNA TGTGCCAGCAGCTCTGGGGGACTAGCGGCCTACAATGAGCAGTTCTTC. Protein product: CASSSGGLAAYNEQFF.

As DNA, the CDR3 is TGTGCCAGTAGGGGGTCGGGAACCTATGGCTACACCTTC. Residues: CASRGSGTYGYTF. The chain is built from TRBV19 and TRBJ1-2; no definite D call. V lost 6 bases and J lost 4, with 12 bases in between. The germline CDR1 and CDR2 sequences are LNHDA and SQIVND (reference sequence). The CDR3 has 13 amino acids.

This chain uses TRBV6-8 with TRBJ2-5, with D possibly being TRBD2 (6 bases). The better agreement between TRBJ2-7 and the DNA end casts doubt on the J call. The CDR3 contains 12 residues. Germline lookup yields CDR1 MNHGY and CDR2 SAAAGT. In DNA, the CDR3 is TGTGCCAGCCAGAGGGGAGGCTACGAGCAGTACTTC. It yields the protein CASQRGGYEQYF.

This clone was detected a few times. This rearrangement joins TRBV25-1 to TRBJ1-5, with 11 bases lining up with TRBD1. Looked up from germline, CDR1 is MGHDK and CDR2 is SYGVNS. There are 17 residues in the CDR3. V was pared by 3 bases and J by 0 bases, with 4 bases of the junction left unmatched. The CDR3 protein is CASSEGQGDNSNQPQHF. CDR3 bases: TGTGCCAGCAGTGAGGGACAGGGGGATAATAGCAATCAGCCCCAGCATTTT.

The rearrangement joins TRBV29-1 to TRBJ2-5; 10 bases align to TRBD2. Germline CDR1 is SQVTM and CDR2 is ANQGSEA. The V segment lost 5 bases and the J segment 2 bases; nucleotides outside the gene matches: 8. The CDR3 has 15 residues. CDR3 sequence (DNA): TGCAGCGTTCGGATGGGACTAGCGATTCAAGAGACCCAGTACTTC. Translating gives CSVRMGLAIQETQYF.

The chain links TRBV29-1 to TRBJ2-7, with D possibly being TRBD1 (5 bases). Germline V gene data show CDR1 as SQVTM and CDR2 as ANQGSEA. Trimming left V 3 bases short and J 2 bases short, with 11 bases between. CDR3 length: 13 amino acids. DNA of the CDR3: TGCAGCGTTGATTGGGGCGAGCCCTACGAGCAGTACTTC. Protein: CSVDWGEPYEQYF.

The V and J genes are TRBV6-5 and TRBJ2-3; D might be TRBD1 (6 bases). Germline CDR1 and CDR2: MNHEY and SVGAGI. The CDR3 extends over 15 amino acids. Trimming took off 6 bases at V and 4 bases at J, with 17 bases between the two ends. For the CDR3, the DNA is TGTGCCAGCAGCCAACAGGGATTGGGCCCAGATACGCAGTATTTT. This gives the protein CASSQQGLGPDTQYF.

In this sample, this clone turned up once. The rearrangement links TRBV5-4 to TRBJ1-6; D call uncertain. In germline, CDR1 is SGHNT, CDR2 YYREEE (reference sequence). The length of the CDR3 is 16 residues. V shed 3 bases and J shed 3 bases, with 13 bases lying between them. This CDR3 reads CASSSAMTSYNSPLHF. CDR3 nucleotide sequence: TGTGCCAGCAGCTCTGCCATGACAAGCTATAATTCACCCCTCCACTTT.